The clone carrying this TCR beta chain was picked up many times. The antigen is not known. The TCR beta CDR3 regions underwent amplification using RNA transcripts as the source. HTBI primers were used for first-round RT-PCR of the TCR CDR3. TCRdb re-derived calls from the multiplex PCR reads in MiXCR, one entry per CDR3 protein. This sample yields about 560,000 distinct CDR3 sequences, of which 13% to 15% are seen a single time; approximately 15% belongs to the top ten. Stable disease denoted Graves' hyperthyroidism without ophthalmopathy progression within 18 months. The PBMCs were sourced from fresh peripheral blood (about 9.7 ml). V was clipped by 1 base and J by 3 bases, with 16 bases between them. Germline V CDR1 and CDR2: KGHSH, LQKENI. This CDR3 spans 16 amino acids. This sample was taken from a study of T cells in Graves' hyperthyroidism and ophthalmopathy. Overall study findings and caveats: A 13 V-J model separated ophthalmopathy from stable hyperthyroidism.

This chain uses TRBV18 with TRBJ2-7; the D gene is possibly TRBD1 (6 bases). Sequencing input: blood. The receptor was isolated from a woman aged 40 to 50 with Graves' hyperthyroidism. This CDR3 reads CASSPQQTTGNYEQYF. For the CDR3, the DNA is TGTGCCAGCTCACCACAACAAACAACAGGGAACTACGAGCAGTACTTC.